Detailed here is one T cell receptor (beta chain). The antigen remains undetermined. The sample is drawn from a study of T cell responses to AZD1222 COVID-19 vaccine. Study outcomes and limitations: Seropositive at baseline were only a handful of AZD1222 recipients. Clonal diversity may have been underestimated in mostly white British donors. Reportedly, nearly half of unique spike TCRs recognized epitopes outside B.1.351/B.1.1.7 mutations. After the peak T cell response, and only then, were repertoires sampled.

Here immunoSEQ multiplex PCR was the method, and the copy in TCRdb shows in-frame clones only, minus some. The sample carries tens of thousands of clones, around four fifths recorded once. Trimming shortened V by 1 base and J by 10 bases, and 16 bases separated the two germline ends. The CDR3 is 14 residues long. CDR1 and CDR2 (germline): SEHNR, FQNEAQ (reference sequence). The chain employs TRBV7-9 and TRBJ1-2, with D possibly TRBD1 on 5 matching bases. This specimen consisted of peripheral blood, obtained on day 0 of AZD1222 vaccination. The TCR comes from an adult in good health. CDR3 sequence: CASSLDSGRDDYTF. CDR3 in DNA: TGTGCCAGCAGCTTAGACTCAGGAAGGGACGACTACACCTTC. The entire variable domain, with the rest obtained from reference TRBV7-9 and TRBJ1-2, is as follows: DTGVSQNPRHKITKRGQNVTFRCDPISEHNRLYWYRQTLGQGPEFLTYFQNEAQLEKSRLLSDRFSAERPKGSFSTLEIQRTEQGDSAMYLCASSLDSGRDDYTFGSGTRLTVV.